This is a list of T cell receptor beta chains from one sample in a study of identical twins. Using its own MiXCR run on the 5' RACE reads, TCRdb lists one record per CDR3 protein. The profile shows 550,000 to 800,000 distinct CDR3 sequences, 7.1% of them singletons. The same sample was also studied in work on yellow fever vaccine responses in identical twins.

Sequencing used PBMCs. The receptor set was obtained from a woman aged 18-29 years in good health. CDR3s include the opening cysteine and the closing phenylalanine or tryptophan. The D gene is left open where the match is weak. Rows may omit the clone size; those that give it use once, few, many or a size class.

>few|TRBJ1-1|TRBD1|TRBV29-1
TGCAGCGTCGGGACAGGGGTTGAAGCTTTCTTT
CSVGTGVEAFF
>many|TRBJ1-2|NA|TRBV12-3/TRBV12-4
TGTGCCAGCAGTTTAGTTGGGCAGTACTATGGCTACACCTTC
CASSLVGQYYGYTF
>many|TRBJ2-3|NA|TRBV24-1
TGTGCCACCAGTGATACCGAGACAGGCCATACGCAGTATTTT
CATSDTETGHTQYF
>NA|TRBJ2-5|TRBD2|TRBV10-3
TGTGCCATCAGCCTAGCGGGAGAAGAGACCCAGTACTTC
CAISLAGEETQYF
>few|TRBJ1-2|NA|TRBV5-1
TGCGCCAGCAGCCAGCGGCCCACTGATACCACGGGACCTGGCTACACCTTC
CASSQRPTDTTGPGYTF
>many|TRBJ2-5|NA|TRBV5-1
TGCGCCAGCAGCGCGTTGGACGGAGACGAGACCCAGTACTTC
CASSALDGDETQYF
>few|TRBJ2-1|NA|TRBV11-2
TGTGCCAGCAGCTTATGGAGCGGCCCAAACTCCTACAATGAGCAGTTCTTC
CASSLWSGPNSYNEQFF
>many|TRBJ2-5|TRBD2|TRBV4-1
TGCGCCAGCAGCGAAGCGGGACTAGCGGTAGACGAGACCCAGTACTTC
CASSEAGLAVDETQYF
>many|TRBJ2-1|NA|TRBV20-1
TGCAGTGCTCCGTGGACCCCGGGGGATCAGCAGTTCTTC
CSAPWTPGDQQFF
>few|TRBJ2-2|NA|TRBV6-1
TGTGCCACCCAAGACGTCGGGGGCCGAAACACCGGGGAGCTGTTTTTT
CATQDVGGRNTGELFF
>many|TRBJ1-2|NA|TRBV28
TGTGCCAGCAGTTTATCCCTTAGAGATGGCTACACCTTC
CASSLSLRDGYTF
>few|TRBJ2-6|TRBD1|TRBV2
TGTGCCAGCAGCGAACAGGGGACTGGGGCCAACGTCCTGACTTTC
CASSEQGTGANVLTF
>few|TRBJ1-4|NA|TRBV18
TGTGCCAGCTCACCAGGGCAGCAGAATGAAAAACTGTTTTTT
CASSPGQQNEKLFF
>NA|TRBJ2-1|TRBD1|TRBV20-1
TGCAGTGCTCCGGGACAGGGCGTGAAGTTCTTC
CSAPGQGVKFF
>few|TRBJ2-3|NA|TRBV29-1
TGCAGCGTTGAAGGCAGGGCAGATACGCAGTATTTT
CSVEGRADTQYF
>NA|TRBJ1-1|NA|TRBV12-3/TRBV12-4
TGTGCCAGCGTCGGGGAAACCATGAACACTGAAGCTTTCTTT
CASVGETMNTEAFF
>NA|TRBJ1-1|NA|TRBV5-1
TGCGCCAGCAGCTTGGACCTGAAGAACACTGAAGCTTTCTTT
CASSLDLKNTEAFF